This TCR beta chain came from a study of blood T cells in healthy people across ages. The extraction recovered at least 5 micrograms of total RNA per sample. Sample-barcoded 5' priming and a J-beta primer mix drove a second PCR of about 7 to 11 cycles. TCRdb used MiXCR to reprocess the 5' RACE reads, holding one entry per CDR3 protein. The data hold about 1.8 million distinct CDR3 sequences, with about 49% observed a single time. The source of this sequence is a woman between 35 and 50 years old in good health. Sequencing input: blood.

CDR3 in amino acids: CASSLAPPSGTTDTQYF. The CDR3 bases are TGTGCCAGCAGCTTAGCCCCTCCTAGCGGAACCACAGATACGCAGTATTTT. The V call is TRBV7-8, the J call TRBJ2-3; 7 bases agree with TRBD2. Germline-derived CDR1 and CDR2 are SGHVS and FQNEAQ. This CDR3 region has 17 residues. V lost 0 bases to trimming and J lost 2 bases; unmatched junction nucleotides: 8.